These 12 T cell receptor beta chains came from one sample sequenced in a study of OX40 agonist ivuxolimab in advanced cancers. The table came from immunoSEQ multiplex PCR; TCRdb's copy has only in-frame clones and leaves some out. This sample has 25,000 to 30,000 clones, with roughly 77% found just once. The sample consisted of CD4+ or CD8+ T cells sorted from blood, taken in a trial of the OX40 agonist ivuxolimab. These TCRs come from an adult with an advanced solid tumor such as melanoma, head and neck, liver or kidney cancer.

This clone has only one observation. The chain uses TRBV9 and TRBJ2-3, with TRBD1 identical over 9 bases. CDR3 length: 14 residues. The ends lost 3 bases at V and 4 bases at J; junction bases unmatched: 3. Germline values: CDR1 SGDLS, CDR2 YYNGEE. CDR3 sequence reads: CASSGTGEADTQYF. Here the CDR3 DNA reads TGTGCCAGCAGCGGGACAGGGGAGGCAGATACGCAGTATTTT.

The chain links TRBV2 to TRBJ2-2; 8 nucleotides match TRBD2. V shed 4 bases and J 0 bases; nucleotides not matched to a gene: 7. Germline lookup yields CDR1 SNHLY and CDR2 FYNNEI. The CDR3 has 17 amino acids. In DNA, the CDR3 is TGTGCCAGCAGTGCATTAGCGGGGATTCCGAACACCGGGGAGCTGTTTTTT. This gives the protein CASSALAGIPNTGELFF.

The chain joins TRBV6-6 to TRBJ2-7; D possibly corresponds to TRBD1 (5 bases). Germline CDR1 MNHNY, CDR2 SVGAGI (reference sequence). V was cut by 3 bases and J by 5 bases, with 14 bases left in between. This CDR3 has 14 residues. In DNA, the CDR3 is TGTGCCAGCAGTTATAGAAATCAGGGTGACGAGCAGTACTTC. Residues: CASSYRNQGDEQYF.

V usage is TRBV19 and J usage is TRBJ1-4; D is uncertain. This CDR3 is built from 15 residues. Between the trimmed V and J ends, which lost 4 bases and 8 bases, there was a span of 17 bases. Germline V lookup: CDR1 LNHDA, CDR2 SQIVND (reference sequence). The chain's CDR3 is CASSTSYSVGEKLFF. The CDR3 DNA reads TGTGCCAGTAGTACGAGTTATTCGGTTGGCGAAAAACTGTTTTTT.

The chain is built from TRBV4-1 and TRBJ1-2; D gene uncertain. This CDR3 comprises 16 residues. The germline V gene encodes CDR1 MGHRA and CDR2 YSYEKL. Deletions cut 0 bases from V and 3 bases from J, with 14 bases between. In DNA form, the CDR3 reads TGCGCCAGCAGCCAAGATGGAGCCGGTATTGACTATGGCTACACCTTC. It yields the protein CASSQDGAGIDYGYTF.

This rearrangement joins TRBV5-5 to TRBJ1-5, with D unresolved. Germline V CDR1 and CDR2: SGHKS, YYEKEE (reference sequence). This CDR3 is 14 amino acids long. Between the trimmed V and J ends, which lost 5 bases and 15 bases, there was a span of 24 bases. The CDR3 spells CASSRGVESRSWHF. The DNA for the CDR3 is TGTGCCAGCAGTCGTGGGGTAGAGTCTAGATCATGGCATTTT.

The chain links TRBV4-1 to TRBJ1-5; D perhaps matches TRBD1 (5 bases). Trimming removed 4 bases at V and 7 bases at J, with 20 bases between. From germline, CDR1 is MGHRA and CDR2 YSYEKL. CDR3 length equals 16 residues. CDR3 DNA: TGCGCCAGCAGCCGGAACAACCGGGGCGACGGGCAGCCCCAGCATTTT. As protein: CASSRNNRGDGQPQHF.

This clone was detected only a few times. The DNA of the CDR3 is TGTGCCAGCAGCTCAGTAACAGCTAACTATGGCTACACCTTC. Its translation is CASSSVTANYGYTF. The rearrangement links TRBV5-4 to TRBJ1-2; D ambiguous. The V end was cut by 3 bases, the J end by 0 bases, with 9 bases between. Looked up from germline, CDR1 is SGHNT and CDR2 is YYREEE (reference sequence). This CDR3 is built from 14 residues. The full variable domain, its missing parts supplied by reference TRBV5-4 and TRBJ1-2, is ETGVTQSPTHLIKTRGQQVTLRCSSQSGHNTVSWYQQALGQGPQFIFQYYREEENGRGNFPPRFSGLQFPNYSSELNVNALELDDSALYLCASSSVTANYGYTFGSGTRLTVV.

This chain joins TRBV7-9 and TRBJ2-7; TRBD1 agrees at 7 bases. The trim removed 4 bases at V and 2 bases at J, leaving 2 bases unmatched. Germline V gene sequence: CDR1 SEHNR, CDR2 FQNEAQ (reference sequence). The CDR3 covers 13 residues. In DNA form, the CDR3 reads TGTGCCAGCAGCTACGGGACAGCCTACGAGCAGTACTTC. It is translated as CASSYGTAYEQYF. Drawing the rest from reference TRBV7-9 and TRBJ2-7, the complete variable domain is DTGVSQNPRHKITKRGQNVTFRCDPISEHNRLYWYRQTLGQGPEFLTYFQNEAQLEKSRLLSDRFSAERPKGSFSTLEIQRTEQGDSAMYLCASSYGTAYEQYFGPGTRLTVT.

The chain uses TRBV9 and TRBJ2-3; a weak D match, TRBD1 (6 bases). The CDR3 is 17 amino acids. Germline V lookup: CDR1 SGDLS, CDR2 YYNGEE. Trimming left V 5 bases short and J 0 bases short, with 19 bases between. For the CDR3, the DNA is TGTGCCAGCAGTGACCCTACAGGGTTCGCTAGCACAGATACGCAGTATTTT. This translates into CASSDPTGFASTDTQYF.

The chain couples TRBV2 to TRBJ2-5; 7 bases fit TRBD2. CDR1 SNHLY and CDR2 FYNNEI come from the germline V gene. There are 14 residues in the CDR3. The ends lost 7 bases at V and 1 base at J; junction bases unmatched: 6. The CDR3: CASTPRGSQETQYF. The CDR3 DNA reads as TGTGCCAGCACCCCCCGCGGGAGCCAAGAGACCCAGTACTTC.

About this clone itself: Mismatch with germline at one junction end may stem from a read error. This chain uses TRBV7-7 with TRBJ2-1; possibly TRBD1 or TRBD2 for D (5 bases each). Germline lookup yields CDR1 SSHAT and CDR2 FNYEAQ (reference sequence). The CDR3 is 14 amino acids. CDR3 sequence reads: CASSLGDVSYEQFF. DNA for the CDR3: TGTGCTAGCAGCCTAGGGGACGTCTCGTATGAGCAGTTCTTC.